Below, 18 T cell receptor beta chains from the same sample are listed, as sequenced in a study of blood T cell repertoires in COVID-19. Repertoires were generated with immunoSEQ multiplex PCR, while TCRdb's copy carries only in-frame clones and drops some. Here the sample spans 130,000 to 150,000 clones, about 87% being singletons. The sample comprised peripheral blood. Source of these receptors: an older man with acute or convalescent COVID-19.

The V gene is TRBV19, the J gene TRBJ2-7, with 12 bases matching TRBD2. With V trimmed by 4 bases and J by 3 bases, 4 bases remained unmatched. Germline V gene sequence: CDR1 LNHDA, CDR2 SQIVND (reference sequence). This CDR3 spans 15 amino acids. CDR3 sequence reads: CASSTGLAGFYEQYF. As DNA, the CDR3 is TGTGCCAGTAGTACGGGACTAGCGGGTTTCTACGAGCAGTACTTC.

J is TRBJ2-5 and V is TRBV10-3, with 9 bases aligning to TRBD2. The CDR3 spans 20 residues. V dropped 0 bases and J dropped 3; count of bases not matched to a gene: 17. Germline loops: CDR1 ENHRY, CDR2 SYGVKD. This CDR3 reads CAISESRGMGAGGREETQYF. The CDR3 bases are TGTGCCATCAGTGAGTCTCGGGGGATGGGCGCGGGAGGGAGAGAAGAGACCCAGTACTTC.

In its sample, this clone was seen a few times. The rearrangement joins TRBV28 to TRBJ2-7, with D unclear. The V and J ends lost 4 bases and 7 bases respectively, with 14 bases between them. Per the germline V gene, CDR1 is MDHEN and CDR2 is SYDVKM. CDR3 length: 13 amino acids. CDR3 amino acids: CASSSTPTQEQYF. The CDR3 nucleotides are TGTGCCAGCAGTTCCACCCCGACTCAGGAGCAGTACTTC.

This clone was detected once. The J gene is TRBJ1-1, the V gene TRBV5-5; 8 nucleotides match TRBD1. Trimming removed 4 bases from V and 4 bases from J; junction bases left unmatched: 6. Germline CDR1 reads SGHKS; CDR2 reads YYEKEE (reference sequence). This CDR3 has 14 residues. This CDR3 reads CASSPSTGGTEAFF. The DNA of the CDR3 is TGTGCCAGCAGCCCCAGTACAGGGGGCACTGAAGCTTTCTTT.

A note on this clone: One end of the junction is discordant with germline, which a read error may explain. The chain has TRBV15 and TRBJ2-5; D may be TRBD1 (5 bases). This CDR3 comprises 16 residues. Germline-derived CDR1 and CDR2 are LNHNV and YYDKDF (reference sequence). The CDR3 sequence is CATSRGNRLAREAQYF. In nucleotides, the CDR3 is TGTGCCACCAGCAGAGGAAACAGGCTCGCCCGAGAGGCCCAGTACTTC.

V and J are TRBV7-8 and TRBJ2-5; 7 nucleotides agree with TRBD1. V was clipped by 4 bases and J by 12 bases; unmatched bases: 20. CDR1 SGHVS and CDR2 FQNEAQ come from the germline V gene. The CDR3 contains 16 residues. DNA for the CDR3: TGTGCCAGCAGCTCTTGGACAGGCCGGATTCCCGGAAAGAAGTACTTC. This encodes CASSSWTGRIPGKKYF.

The chain employs TRBV7-2 and TRBJ2-2; D unclear. Trimming pared 3 bases from V and 7 bases from J, leaving 3 bases between. The CDR3 spans 11 residues. From germline, CDR1 is SGHTA and CDR2 FQGNSA. The CDR3 DNA reads TGTGCCAGCAGCTTCGGCGGGGAGCTGTTTTTT. Its translation: CASSFGGELFF.

This clone has just one count. The chain combines TRBV30 with TRBJ2-5; 10 bases agree with TRBD2. The V segment lost 4 bases and the J segment 5 bases; nucleotides outside the gene matches: 13. In germline, CDR1 is GTSNPN, CDR2 SVGIG (reference sequence). The CDR3 is made up of 16 amino acids. CDR3 sequence: CAWTGTIAGGRETQYF. Here the CDR3 DNA reads TGTGCCTGGACAGGAACGATAGCGGGGGGACGGGAGACCCAGTACTTC. Full variable domain (missing parts from reference TRBV30 and TRBJ2-5): SQTIHQWPATLVQPVGSPLSLECTVEGTSNPNLYWYRQAAGRGLQLLFYSVGIGQISSEVPQNLSASRPQDRQFILSSKKLLLSDSGFYLCAWTGTIAGGRETQYFGPGTRLLVL.

J is TRBJ1-5 and V is TRBV5-1; D remains ambiguous. Germline V CDR1 and CDR2: SGHRS, YFSETQ. Trimming removed 2 bases at V and 2 bases at J, with 11 bases between. The CDR3 loop spans 15 amino acids. The CDR3 DNA reads as TGCGCCAGCAGCTTTGAGGGTGGCGGCAATCAGCCCCAGCATTTT. It encodes CASSFEGGGNQPQHF.

The J gene is TRBJ1-2, the V gene TRBV3-1 (or the pseudogene TRBV3-2), with 8 positions matching TRBD1. In germline, CDR1 is LGHDT, CDR2 YNNKEL (reference sequence). This CDR3 comprises 14 residues. V shed 4 bases and J 6 bases; nucleotides not matched to a gene: 7. The CDR3, as DNA: TGTGCCAGCAGCCCCAGGGGGCAGGGGGATGGCTACACCTTC. Amino acids: CASSPRGQGDGYTF.

The chain has TRBV4-2 and TRBJ1-2, with D possibly being TRBD1 (6 bases). In germline, CDR1 is LGHNA, CDR2 YNFKEQ. The V end was cut by 1 base, the J end by 8 bases, with 14 bases between. The length of the CDR3 is 14 residues. The CDR3 DNA reads as TGTGCCAGCAGCCAAGTGGGGGCCCCAGGAGGCTACACCTTC. Translation gives CASSQVGAPGGYTF.

This rearrangement joins TRBV5-6 to TRBJ2-7; a possible D gene is TRBD1 (5 bases). V was cut by 0 bases and J by 7 bases, with 11 bases left in between. This CDR3 spans 13 amino acids. In germline, CDR1 is SGHDT, CDR2 YYEEEE. CDR3 amino acids: CASSLGGGREQYF. The CDR3 DNA is TGTGCCAGCAGCTTGGGGGGCGGTCGGGAGCAGTACTTC. Combining the CDR3 with reference TRBV5-6 and TRBJ2-7 gives the whole variable domain DAGVTQSPTHLIKTRGQQVTLRCSPKSGHDTVSWYQQALGQGPQFIFQYYEEEERQRGNFPDRFSGHQFPNYSSELNVNALLLGDSALYLCASSLGGGREQYFGPGTRLTVT.

The chain employs TRBV2 and TRBJ2-5; D not resolved. This CDR3 has 14 residues. Germline values: CDR1 SNHLY, CDR2 FYNNEI. Trimming removed 8 bases from V and 9 bases from J, with 22 bases in between. The CDR3 DNA reads TGTGCCAGCTCCTCCGAGCAGGTTATCTTGGCCCAGTACTTC. Translation gives CASSSEQVILAQYF.

The V and J genes are TRBV25-1 and TRBJ2-1; tentative D call: TRBD1 (5 bases). The V gene lost 3 bases and the J gene lost 1 base, with 19 bases spanning the gap. The CDR3 is 18 amino acids. Germline assignment: CDR1 MGHDK and CDR2 SYGVNS. CDR3 in amino acids: CASSDDLHRQLSYNEQFF. For the CDR3, the DNA is TGTGCCAGCAGTGACGACCTGCATCGACAGCTATCCTACAATGAGCAGTTCTTC.

This clone has a handful of counts. The chain joins TRBV27 to TRBJ2-5, with a weak D call TRBD1 (6 bases). V was trimmed by 4 bases and J by 5 bases, leaving 17 bases between them. The germline V gene encodes CDR1 MNHEY and CDR2 SMNVEV (reference sequence). This CDR3 has 15 residues. The CDR3 spells CASSSDSIRVETQYF. For the CDR3, the DNA is TGTGCCAGCAGTTCGGACAGTATAAGAGTGGAGACCCAGTACTTC.

The gene calls are TRBV7-9 and TRBJ1-1; D gene unclear. The CDR3 covers 13 residues. Germline V CDR1 and CDR2: SEHNR, FQNEAQ (reference sequence). The V and J ends lost 4 bases and 0 bases respectively, with 6 bases between them. CDR3 sequence reads: CASSYTLNTEAFF. CDR3 nucleotide sequence: TGTGCCAGCAGCTACACCTTGAACACTGAAGCTTTCTTT.

J is TRBJ1-5 and V is TRBV18, with 7 nucleotides matching TRBD1. This CDR3 spans 15 amino acids. With 4 bases clipped from V and 3 bases from J, the junction kept 6 bases outside the gene matches. Per germline, CDR1 KGHSH and CDR2 LQKENI. CDR3 sequence: CASSQGQLPNQPQHF. The CDR3 coding sequence is TGTGCCAGCTCACAGGGACAGCTCCCCAATCAGCCCCAGCATTTT. Filled out from reference TRBV18 and TRBJ1-5, the complete variable domain reads NAGVMQNPRHLVRRRGQEARLRCSPMKGHSHVYWYRQLPEEGLKFMVYLQKENIIDESGMPKERFSAEFPKEGPSILRIQQVVRGDSAAYFCASSQGQLPNQPQHFGDGTRLSIL.

The V and J genes are TRBV24-1 and TRBJ2-1, with a possible D match to TRBD2 (6 bases). Trimming removed 5 bases at V and 0 bases at J, with 22 bases between. Germline CDR1 is KGHDR and CDR2 is SFDVKD. This CDR3 has 19 amino acids. DNA for the CDR3: TGTGCCACCAGTGGTATGGGGACTCTTGTAAATAGCTCCTACAATGAGCAGTTCTTC. This sequence encodes CATSGMGTLVNSSYNEQFF.